A selection of T cell receptor beta chains follows, all from one sample in a study of T-cell memory formation after mild COVID-19. One entry per CDR3 protein, called by TCRdb with MiXCR from the 5' RACE reads. This sample has more than 120,000 distinct CDR3 sequences; 15% to 20% occur once, and the top ten carry about 2%. Sequencing was performed on PBMCs or a T cell subset sorted from them (not recorded which). Source of these receptors: an adult woman who had mild COVID-19 (a few samples of this study predate the infection). Cell type and time point are not known. CDR3s include the opening cysteine and the closing phenylalanine or tryptophan. The D gene is left open where the match is weak. A clone size is listed for some rows: how often the clone was seen (once, few, many), or a class if it is expanded.

CDR3	DNA	V	size	J	D
CATSEAGAGELFF	TGTGCCACCAGTGAAGCAGGGGCCGGGGAGCTGTTTTTT	TRBV24-1	-	TRBJ2-2	-
CASSSLQTSGRAGSYNEQFF	TGTGCCAGCAGTTCCCTCCAGACTAGCGGGAGGGCCGGGTCCTACAATGAGCAGTTCTTC	TRBV28	-	TRBJ2-1	TRBD2
CASSLGQGSEAFF	TGTGCCAGCTCCCTGGGACAGGGGTCTGAAGCTTTCTTT	TRBV18	few	TRBJ1-1	TRBD1
CASSPGLNTEAFF	TGTGCCAGCAGCCCGGGACTGAACACTGAAGCTTTCTTT	TRBV14	many	TRBJ1-1	-
CASSDRGQGTEAFF	TGTGCCAGCAGTGACAGGGGACAGGGCACTGAAGCTTTCTTT	TRBV2	few	TRBJ1-1	TRBD1
CASSKTGLAGFTDTQYF	TGTGCCAGCAGTAAAACTGGACTAGCGGGATTCACAGATACGCAGTATTTT	TRBV6-6	-	TRBJ2-3	TRBD2
CASSPPGWEGIHEQYF	TGTGCCAGCTCACCACCGGGTTGGGAGGGGATCCACGAGCAGTACTTC	TRBV18	few	TRBJ2-7	TRBD2
CASSTGGNTDTQYF	TGTGCCAGCAGCACCGGTGGGAACACAGATACGCAGTATTTT	TRBV7-3	-	TRBJ2-3	-
CAISELEYGYTF	TGTGCCATCAGTGAGCTCGAGTATGGCTACACCTTC	TRBV10-3	-	TRBJ1-2	-
CASSEQSEIYGYTF	TGTGCCAGCAGTGAGCAGTCCGAGATCTATGGCTACACCTTC	TRBV6-1	once	TRBJ1-2	-
CASSQDLWDEQYF	TGTGCCAGCAGCCAAGATCTTTGGGACGAGCAGTACTTC	TRBV4-2	many	TRBJ2-7	-
CASSQAGRSPEAFF	TGTGCCAGCAGCCAAGCGGGACGCTCCCCTGAAGCTTTCTTT	TRBV4-2	-	TRBJ1-1	-
CATSDLGDRAYEQYF	TGTGCCACCAGTGATTTGGGTGACAGGGCCTACGAGCAGTACTTC	TRBV24-1	-	TRBJ2-7	TRBD1
CASSIGTGGTGELFF	TGTGCCAGCAGTATCGGGACAGGGGGGACCGGGGAGCTGTTTTTT	TRBV12-3/TRBV12-4	-	TRBJ2-2	TRBD1
CASSFRRELDTGELFF	TGTGCCAGCAGCTTTAGAAGGGAGTTGGACACCGGGGAGCTGTTTTTT	TRBV7-2	-	TRBJ2-2	-
CASSPRGGYSGNTIYF	TGTGCCAGCAGCCCCAGGGGGGGTTACTCTGGAAACACCATATATTTT	TRBV7-2	few	TRBJ1-3	TRBD1
CASSLAPGGYNEQFF	TGTGCCAGCAGCTTAGCCCCTGGAGGCTACAATGAGCAGTTCTTC	TRBV7-9	few	TRBJ2-1	-
CASSLARDSPYGYTF	TGCGCCAGCAGCTTGGCCAGGGACAGTCCCTATGGCTACACCTTC	TRBV5-1	-	TRBJ1-2	TRBD1
CSRDSSGSGYEQYF	TGCAGCCGCGATTCTAGCGGGAGTGGCTACGAGCAGTACTTC	TRBV29-1	few	TRBJ2-7	TRBD2
CASTLWGQNTEAFF	TGCGCCAGCACCCTGTGGGGGCAGAACACTGAAGCTTTCTTT	TRBV5-1	few	TRBJ1-1	-
CASSLRGVYNEQFF	TGTGCCAGCAGTCTCCGGGGGGTCTACAATGAGCAGTTCTTC	TRBV12-3/TRBV12-4	-	TRBJ2-1	TRBD2
CASTRGLNTEAFF	TGTGCCAGCACCAGGGGTTTGAACACTGAAGCTTTCTTT	TRBV12-3/TRBV12-4	few	TRBJ1-1	-
CASSLVTVPSNEQFF	TGTGCCAGCAGCTTGGTGACTGTCCCATCGAATGAGCAGTTCTTC	TRBV5-5	-	TRBJ2-1	-
CASNTMRGAYEQYF	TGTGCCAGCAATACCATGCGGGGGGCCTACGAGCAGTACTTC	TRBV6-1	-	TRBJ2-7	TRBD2
CASSLLGGGEATEAFF	TGCGCCAGCAGCTTGCTCGGGGGCGGGGAGGCCACTGAAGCTTTCTTT	TRBV5-1	-	TRBJ1-1	-
CSVESLVERLDEAFF	TGCAGCGTTGAGTCTCTAGTGGAGCGCCTCGATGAAGCTTTCTTT	TRBV29-1	few	TRBJ1-1	-
CASSLASTGNGYTF	TGTGCCAGCAGCTTAGCCTCGACAGGGAATGGCTACACCTTC	TRBV7-8	few	TRBJ1-2	TRBD1
CSVERRMNTEAFF	TGCAGCGTTGAAAGACGGATGAACACTGAAGCTTTCTTT	TRBV29-1	few	TRBJ1-1	-
CASSLTGSSYNSPLHF	TGTGCCAGCAGTTTGACAGGGAGCTCCTATAATTCACCCCTCCACTTT	TRBV12-3/TRBV12-4	-	TRBJ1-6	TRBD1
CSGGWNEQFF	TGCAGCGGCGGGTGGAATGAGCAGTTCTTC	TRBV29-1	few	TRBJ2-1	-
CATSDSRMGLSAYEQYF	TGTGCCACCAGTGATTCGAGAATGGGACTTTCCGCCTACGAGCAGTACTTC	TRBV24-1	many	TRBJ2-7	-
CASSSTYEQYF	TGTGCCAGCAGCTCCACCTACGAGCAGTACTTC	TRBV7-9	medium-sized	TRBJ2-7	-
CASSLVPTSGNTGELFF	TGTGCCAGCAGCTTAGTCCCGACTAGCGGGAACACCGGGGAGCTGTTTTTT	TRBV7-2	few	TRBJ2-2	TRBD2
CASTGLPGPQETQYF	TGTGCCAGCACCGGATTGCCGGGTCCACAAGAGACCCAGTACTTC	TRBV3-1	few	TRBJ2-5	-
CSVLEGETQYF	TGCAGTGTACTAGAGGGGGAGACCCAGTACTTC	TRBV20-1	-	TRBJ2-5	-
CASSLAAGFYEQFF	TGCGCCAGCAGCTTGGCAGCGGGATTTTATGAGCAGTTCTTC	TRBV5-1	-	TRBJ2-1	TRBD2
CASSLEASGLRQETQYF	TGCGCCAGCAGCTTGGAGGCGTCGGGACTTCGTCAAGAGACCCAGTACTTC	TRBV5-1	many	TRBJ2-5	-
CASSLNLGTYERYF	TGTGCCAGCAGTCTAAACCTCGGGACCTACGAGCGGTACTTC	TRBV14	few	TRBJ2-7	-
CASSPEFGLAGVRNNEQFF	TGCGCCAGCAGCCCAGAATTCGGACTAGCGGGAGTCAGGAACAATGAGCAGTTCTTC	TRBV4-3	many	TRBJ2-1	TRBD2
CSARPTSISDTQYF	TGCAGTGCTAGACCTACCAGCATATCAGATACGCAGTATTTT	TRBV20-1	few	TRBJ2-3	-
CASRRRRLGTDTQYF	TGTGCCAGCAGGCGCCGGAGGTTGGGCACAGATACGCAGTATTTT	TRBV6-5	few	TRBJ2-3	-
CSARDPQGGGRELFF	TGCAGTGCTAGAGATCCTCAAGGAGGGGGTCGGGAGCTGTTTTTT	TRBV20-1	-	TRBJ2-2	-
CASSQGTRGYEQYF	TGTGCCAGCAGCCAAGGTACTCGAGGCTACGAGCAGTACTTC	TRBV3-1	-	TRBJ2-7	-